The 18 T cell receptor beta chains presented below share a single source sample, sequenced in a study of blood T cells in healthy people across ages. With a J-beta primer mix and a sample-barcoded 5' primer, a second PCR ran about 7 to 12 cycles. TCRdb analysed the 5' RACE reads with MiXCR anew, one entry per CDR3 protein. Here the sample spans roughly 830,000 distinct CDR3 sequences, less than 80% being singletons. The specimen sequenced was blood. The receptors were gathered from a man aged 30 to 39 in good health.

About this clonotype: The junction departs from the called germline gene at one end, perhaps through a read error. V and J are TRBV6-2 or TRBV6-3 and TRBJ1-6; tentative D call: TRBD1 (6 bases). Germline CDR1 and CDR2: MNHEY and SVGEGT. The CDR3 has 14 amino acids. The CDR3 region is CASSARGRESPPHF. The CDR3 DNA is TGTGCCAGCAGCGCCCGGGGGCGCGAATCACCCCCCCACTTT.

V is TRBV10-3 and J is TRBJ2-1; D might be TRBD1 (6 bases). CDR3 length: 13 residues. With 4 bases removed from V and 5 bases from J, the gap between germline ends came to 9 bases. Germline loops: CDR1 ENHRY, CDR2 SYGVKD. CDR3 region: CAISGGHDNEQFF. The DNA for the CDR3 is TGTGCCATCAGTGGGGGGCACGACAATGAGCAGTTCTTC.

The CDR3 reads CSARGQTSSPLHF. CDR3 in DNA: TGCAGTGCTCGGGGACAGACGAGTTCACCCCTCCACTTT. V gene TRBV20-1 combines with J gene TRBJ1-6; 7 nucleotides align to TRBD1. Per germline, CDR1 DFQATT and CDR2 SNEGSKA (reference sequence). The CDR3 has 13 amino acids. The trim removed 5 bases at V and 9 bases at J, leaving 7 bases unmatched.

Here the CDR3 reads CASTSQKTGEETQYF. CDR3 nucleotides: TGTGCCAGCACCTCTCAGAAAACAGGGGAAGAGACCCAGTACTTC. The rearrangement links TRBV25-1 to TRBJ2-5; 7 nucleotides line up with TRBD1. This CDR3 is built from 15 residues. Germline CDR1 is MGHDK and CDR2 is SYGVNS. The V and J ends lost 7 bases and 3 bases, in that order; junction bases with no gene match: 11.

For this clonotype: Compared with germline, one end of the junction differs, possibly owing to a read error. The J gene is TRBJ2-7, the V gene TRBV30; 8 nucleotides match TRBD1. Germline-derived CDR1 and CDR2 are GTSNPN and SVGIG (reference sequence). The CDR3 is 12 residues long. The CDR3 region is CAWTGTGYEQYF. The DNA of the CDR3 is TGCGCCTGGACCGGGACAGGCTACGAGCAGTACTTC.

This clonotype was seen more than once but under ten times. This chain connects TRBV24-1 to TRBJ2-1, with 8 positions matching TRBD1. Germline V CDR1 and CDR2: KGHDR, SFDVKD. The J segment lost 6 bases and the V segment lost 1 base, leaving 7 bases of the junction unmatched. This CDR3 has 16 amino acids. CDR3 coding DNA: TGTGCCACCAGTGATTTAGGAGGACAGGGCACCAATGAGCAGTTCTTC. Protein: CATSDLGGQGTNEQFF.

This sequence joins TRBV12-3 or TRBV12-4 and TRBJ1-2; 8 bases match TRBD1. The CDR3 sequence is 12 residues long. Losses at the gene ends were 5 bases for V and 8 bases for J; bases not matched to a gene: 4. Here the CDR3 reads CASSGTGHGYTF. The CDR3 bases are TGTGCCAGCAGTGGGACAGGTCACGGCTACACCTTC.

This clonotype was seen a handful of times. The V call is TRBV20-1, the J call TRBJ2-6; the D is unclear. CDR1 is DFQATT and CDR2 is SNEGSKA in the germline V gene (reference sequence). Trimming removed 0 bases from V and 1 base from J, with 7 bases in between. This CDR3 is 15 amino acids long. The CDR3 is CSARDPQSGANVLTF. The CDR3 region has the DNA TGCAGTGCTAGAGATCCCCAATCTGGGGCCAACGTCCTGACTTTC.

This clonotype showed up just a few times. The V call is TRBV20-1, the J call TRBJ2-7, with TRBD1 identical over 8 bases. CDR1 and CDR2 from the germline V gene are DFQATT and SNEGSKA (reference sequence). CDR3 length equals 14 residues. J lost 3 bases, V lost 4 bases, and 8 bases had no gene match. The CDR3 DNA reads TGCAGTGCTATAACCGGGACAGGACGCTACGAGCAGTACTTC. Translated: CSAITGTGRYEQYF.

The table lists this clonotype with a count of one. The rearrangement uses TRBV4-3 and TRBJ1-6; D remains unclear. This CDR3 is 16 amino acids long. Trimming removed 4 bases from V and 5 bases from J, with 15 bases in between. Germline V gene data show CDR1 as LGHNA and CDR2 as YSLEER. The DNA for the CDR3 is TGCGCCAGCAGCCCCCGACCGGAGCGCCATAATTCACCCCTCCACTTT. Translation: CASSPRPERHNSPLHF.

In the case of this clonotype: A much larger clone lies one base from this, so it may be a read error. V and J are TRBV10-3 and TRBJ2-3, with D possibly matching TRBD1 (6 bases). The CDR3 length is 16 residues. CDR1 ENHRY and CDR2 SYGVKD come from the germline V gene. The V end lost 6 bases, the J end lost 6 bases, and 22 bases lay between the germline ends. CDR3 nucleotide sequence: TGTGCCATCAGAGATCGAGAGGCAGGGGCCGGGGATACGCAGTATTTT. It yields the protein CAIRDREAGAGDTQYF.

This rearrangement joins TRBV27 to TRBJ2-7, with D hard to call. From germline, CDR1 is MNHEY and CDR2 SMNVEV (reference sequence). The CDR3 has 15 residues. V dropped 0 bases and J dropped 1 base, with 10 bases sitting between them. CDR3 in amino acids: CASSLSWTGSYEQYF. The CDR3 nucleotides are TGTGCCAGCAGTTTATCCTGGACGGGTTCCTACGAGCAGTACTTC.

The chain uses TRBV15 and TRBJ1-2; no firm D call. The CDR3 has 14 residues. The V and J ends lost 0 bases and 2 bases respectively, with 7 bases between them. Germline V CDR1 and CDR2: LNHNV, YYDKDF (reference sequence). In nucleotides, the CDR3 is TGTGCCACCAGCAGAGATCTGGAGAACTATGGCTACACCTTC. Translated: CATSRDLENYGYTF.

The rearrangement joins TRBV9 to TRBJ2-7; 7 nucleotides agree with TRBD2. The germline CDR1 and CDR2 sequences are SGDLS and YYNGEE. This CDR3 spans 15 amino acids. V lost 1 base, J lost 3 bases, and 7 bases stayed unmatched. CDR3 in amino acids: CASSVSRGRGYEQYF. For the CDR3, the DNA is TGTGCCAGCAGCGTAAGCCGGGGGAGGGGCTACGAGCAGTACTTC.

This clonotype was counted once. The chain links TRBV29-1 to TRBJ2-3; unclear D gene. Looked up from germline, CDR1 is SQVTM and CDR2 is ANQGSEA. V was trimmed by 4 bases and J by 5 bases, leaving 7 bases between them. CDR3 length equals 11 residues. CDR3 residues: CSVAPIDTQYF. The CDR3 DNA is TGCAGCGTTGCTCCCATAGATACGCAGTATTTT.

This clonotype has only a few counts. This chain links TRBV20-1 with TRBJ1-1; D gene uncertain. The CDR3 consists of 13 residues. Germline loops: CDR1 DFQATT, CDR2 SNEGSKA (reference sequence). Between the trimmed V and J ends, which lost 3 bases and 6 bases, there was a span of 14 bases. The CDR3 region is CSASPGTFPEAFF. The CDR3 DNA sequence: TGCAGTGCTAGTCCGGGAACGTTTCCTGAAGCTTTCTTT.

Concerning this clonotype itself: A junction end diverges from the germline sequence, so it may reflect a read error. The rearrangement uses TRBV6-1 and TRBJ2-1; TRBD1 aligns across 7 bases. CDR3 size: 11 residues. CDR1 and CDR2 (germline): MNHNS, SASEGT. CDR3 amino acids: CVSRTGRFRFF. CDR3 DNA: TGTGTCAGCAGGACAGGACGATTTCGGTTCTTC.

V and J are TRBV20-1 and TRBJ1-2; tentatively, D is TRBD1 (5 bases). Looked up from germline, CDR1 is DFQATT and CDR2 is SNEGSKA (reference sequence). The CDR3 is 13 amino acids. V shed 5 bases and J shed 8 bases, with 18 bases lying between them. CDR3 in DNA: TGCAGTGCTTCCGGGGGGGAGGGTCACGGCTACACCTTC. As protein: CSASGGEGHGYTF.